The source of this T cell receptor beta chain is a study of PD-1 blockade in classical Hodgkin lymphoma. Study-level results: TCR diversity rose significantly by C4D1 in CD4+ but not CD8+ cells. Factors driving the repertoire differences, possibly disease activity or prior therapy, remain undefined. It was among complete responders that baseline diversity resembled that of newly diagnosed patients.

Libraries were prepared by immunoSEQ multiplex PCR; TCRdb keeps only in-frame clonotypes and omits some of them. Of 25,000 to 35,000 clones in the sample, roughly 70% were seen once. About this clone: As yet, its antigen is unknown.

V was cut by 3 bases and J by 0 bases, with 9 bases left in between. Germline-derived CDR1 and CDR2 are SNHLY and FYNNEI. The CDR3 extends over 15 amino acids. Every patient was affected by relapse after autologous stem cell transplantation, while exposure to brentuximab vedotin was not uniform. The source material was peripheral blood mononuclear cells (PBMCs), sampled before the second cycle of nivolumab. This TCR was recovered from a human donor with classical Hodgkin lymphoma. The rearrangement uses TRBV2 and TRBJ1-5, with D unclear. The chain's CDR3 is CASSERRGSNQPQHF. The DNA of the CDR3 is TGTGCCAGCAGTGAGAGGCGGGGTAGCAATCAGCCCCAGCATTTT.